This TCR beta chain was recovered during a study of beta chain features in type 1 diabetes. At the level of the study: Age, gender, cell numbers and subset yield matched between patients and controls. Study findings and constraints: Cells expressing TCR highly could be over-represented by cDNA sequencing.

CDR1 SNHLY and CDR2 FYNNEI come from the germline V gene. The V segment lost 6 bases and the J segment 1 base; nucleotides outside the gene matches: 4. This CDR3 has 15 amino acids. The study reverse transcribed the entire isolated RNA, so it sequenced expressed TCRB transcripts. Deep immunoSEQ sequencing covered naive, central memory and regulatory T cell samples. TCRdb keeps only in-frame clones here, not all; method: immunoSEQ multiplex PCR. This table has about 930,000 clones, roughly 16% appearing once. Post-sort purity exceeded 98% for all sorted populations. In its sample, this clone was seen a few times. Its specificity is unknown.

Source material: naive CD4+ T cells from blood. The rearrangement links TRBV2 to TRBJ2-5; 11 nucleotides agree with TRBD2. The sequence derives from a woman aged 18-29 years in good health. CDR3 region: CASRTSGTFQETQYF. The CDR3 DNA sequence: TGTGCCAGCAGGACTAGCGGGACGTTCCAAGAGACCCAGTACTTC.